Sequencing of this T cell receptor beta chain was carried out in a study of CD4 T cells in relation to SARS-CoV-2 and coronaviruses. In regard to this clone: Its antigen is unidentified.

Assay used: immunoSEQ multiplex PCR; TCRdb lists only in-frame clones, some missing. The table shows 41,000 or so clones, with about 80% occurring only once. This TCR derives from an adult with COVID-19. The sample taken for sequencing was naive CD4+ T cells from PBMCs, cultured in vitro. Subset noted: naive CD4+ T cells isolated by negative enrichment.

The CDR3, as DNA: TGTGCCTGGAGTGTACTTCCGAATGAGCAGTTCTTC. Translating it yields CAWSVLPNEQFF. The chain employs TRBV30 and TRBJ2-1; D is unresolved. V gave up 0 bases and J gave up 7 bases, with 7 bases separating them. CDR1 and CDR2 from the germline V gene are GTSNPN and SVGIG (reference sequence). This CDR3 region has 12 residues.